The clone carrying this T cell receptor (beta chain) showed up just a few times. The antigen remains undetermined. Cryopreserved PBMCs were CD4-enriched, then split into naive and memory cells. Data came from immunoSEQ multiplex PCR; TCRdb stores just in-frame clones and leaves some out. The sample lists tens of thousands of clones, roughly nine tenths occurring once. This sample was taken from a study of CD4 T cells in relation to SARS-CoV-2 and coronaviruses. Study-level findings and limits: About 65% of donors had memory CD4+ clonotypes crossrecognizing SARS-CoV-2 and common cold coronavirus spike. The cross-reactivity analysis covered only spike protein, not other viral proteins.

The TCR originated in an adult with COVID-19. The source material was naive CD4+ T cells from PBMCs. The subset here: naive CD4+ T cells isolated by negative enrichment.

The CDR3 sequence is CASSQGGSWGTEAFF. The CDR3, as DNA: TGCGCCAGCAGCCAAGGGGGGTCGTGGGGGACTGAAGCTTTCTTT. J is TRBJ1-1 and V is TRBV4-1; D might be TRBD1 (5 bases). Trimming pared 1 base from V and 5 bases from J, leaving 14 bases between. The CDR3 contains 15 residues. CDR1 is MGHRA and CDR2 is YSYEKL in the germline V gene.